This paragraph reports one T cell receptor (beta chain). These data originate in a study of blood T cell repertoires in COVID-19. Data came from immunoSEQ multiplex PCR; TCRdb stores just in-frame clones and leaves some out. The sample lists about 110,000 clones, over 65% occurring once. During active infection, Seattle patients enrolled and were then monitored through disease. With V trimmed by 0 bases and J by 6 bases, 2 bases remained unmatched. CDR1 and CDR2 (germline): SGHRS, YFSETQ. The CDR3 consists of 14 residues. The chain has TRBV5-1 and TRBJ2-3, with 9 bases fitting TRBD2. Sequencing was performed on peripheral blood. This clonotype was obtained from a man older than 75 with COVID-19, enrolled during active disease. The CDR3 nucleotides are TGCGCCAGCAGCTTGGTACTAGCGGGTGATACGCAGTATTTT. It encodes CASSLVLAGDTQYF.